The clone carrying this T cell receptor beta chain has only a few counts. Its antigen is still unknown. This table comes from immunoSEQ multiplex PCR, and its TCRdb copy is limited to in-frame clones, with some not included. Of about 100,000 clones listed, around 90% are singletons. CDR1 and CDR2 from the germline V gene are MRHNA and SNTAGT. Trimming cost V 6 bases and J 6 bases; bases outside gene matches: 7. This CDR3 has 13 amino acids. This specimen belongs to a study of OX40 agonist ivuxolimab in advanced cancers. Study-wide context: The patients' treatment was ivuxolimab, an agonistic anti-OX40 (CD134) antibody. Mean age approximately 66 years, range 23 to 79; approximately 83% male.

Autoimmune disease history or systemic immunosuppression meant exclusion. Study outcomes and limitations: At doses 0.1 to 3.0 mg/kg, CD4+ and CD8+ clones expanded.

This chain uses TRBV6-4 with TRBJ1-2; 7 bases align to TRBD1. The TCR comes from an adult with an advanced solid tumor such as melanoma, head and neck, liver or kidney cancer. Sequenced here: CD4+ or CD8+ T cells sorted from blood, sampled in a trial of the OX40 agonist ivuxolimab. Here the CDR3 DNA reads TGTGCCAGCAGGGAAACAGGGGCCGATGGCTACACCTTC. Protein product: CASRETGADGYTF.